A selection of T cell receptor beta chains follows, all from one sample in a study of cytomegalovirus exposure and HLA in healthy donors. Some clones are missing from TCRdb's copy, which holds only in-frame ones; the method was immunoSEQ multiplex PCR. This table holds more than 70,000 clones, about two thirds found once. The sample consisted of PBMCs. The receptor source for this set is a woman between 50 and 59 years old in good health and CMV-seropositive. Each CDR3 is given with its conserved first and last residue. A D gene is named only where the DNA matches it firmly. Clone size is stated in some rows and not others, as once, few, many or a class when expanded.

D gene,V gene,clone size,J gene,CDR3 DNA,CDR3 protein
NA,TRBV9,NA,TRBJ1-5,TGTGCCAGCAGCGTAGGAGGGGGAGGGGTTCAGCCCCAGCATTTT,CASSVGGGGVQPQHF
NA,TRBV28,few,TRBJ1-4,TGTGCCAGCGCCGACCAGGGAATTAATGAAAAACTGTTTTTT,CASADQGINEKLFF
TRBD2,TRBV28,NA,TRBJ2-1,TGTGCCAGCATCTCGGCGGGACTAGCGGACTACAATGAGCAGTTCTTC,CASISAGLADYNEQFF
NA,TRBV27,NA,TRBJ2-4,TGTGCCAGCAGTATAGGGGTAACCAAAAACATTCAGTACTTC,CASSIGVTKNIQYF
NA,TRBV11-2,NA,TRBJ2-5,TGTGCCAGCAGCTTAGTTACAGGCGGTGTGGGGGAGACCCAGTACTTC,CASSLVTGGVGETQYF
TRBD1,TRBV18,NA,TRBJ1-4,TGTGCCAGCTCACCACGGACAGGGTCTAATGAAAAACTGTTTTTT,CASSPRTGSNEKLFF
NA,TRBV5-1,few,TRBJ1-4,TGCGCCAGCAGTTCGGGGGGTGAAAAACTGTTTTTT,CASSSGGEKLFF
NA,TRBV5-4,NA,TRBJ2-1,TGTGCCAGCAGCCCCTTTTCTCGGGGGGCGTTAAATGAGCAGTTCTTC,CASSPFSRGALNEQFF
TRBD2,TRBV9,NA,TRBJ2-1,TGTGCCAGCAGCGGGCAGCCTAGCGGGAGGGCCAATGAGCAGTTCTTC,CASSGQPSGRANEQFF
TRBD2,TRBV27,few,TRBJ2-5,TGTGCCAGCAGATCTCCCCTCGGAATAGCGGGGGCGGTCAGTCGGCAAGAGACCCAGTACTTC,CASRSPLGIAGAVSRQETQYF
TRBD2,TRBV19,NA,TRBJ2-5,TGTGCCAGTAGACTAGCGGGGGGTCACCAAGAGACCCAGTACTTC,CASRLAGGHQETQYF
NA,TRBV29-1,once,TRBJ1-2,TGCAGCTCTCGGGGAGTTGATGGCTACACCTTC,CSSRGVDGYTF
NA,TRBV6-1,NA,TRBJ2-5,TGTGCCAGCAGTCGTGACAGAGGGACCCAGTACTTC,CASSRDRGTQYF
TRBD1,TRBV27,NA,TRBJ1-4,TGTGCCAGCAGTCCCAGACAGGGGAACGAAAAACTGTTTTTT,CASSPRQGNEKLFF
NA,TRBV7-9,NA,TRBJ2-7,TGTGCCAGCAGCTCGACACAGGGCCGGGTCTACGAGCAGTACTTC,CASSSTQGRVYEQYF
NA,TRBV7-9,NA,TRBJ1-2,TGTGCCAGCAGCTTAGCGGTCAGGGAGGATGGCTACACCTTC,CASSLAVREDGYTF
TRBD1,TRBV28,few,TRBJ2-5,TGTGCCAGCAGTTTAGCCGGGACAGGGGCGGGAGAGACCCAGTACTTC,CASSLAGTGAGETQYF
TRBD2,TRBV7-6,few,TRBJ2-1,TGTGCCAGCAGCTTAACAGCGGGGGTGAATGAGCAGTTCTTC,CASSLTAGVNEQFF
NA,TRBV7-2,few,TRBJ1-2,TGTGCCAGCAGCTTAGACCCCGGGGTTCATGGCTACACCTTC,CASSLDPGVHGYTF
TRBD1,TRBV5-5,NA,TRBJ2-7,TGTGCCAGCAGGACGACAGGGGCTGGAGAGCAGTACTTC,CASRTTGAGEQYF
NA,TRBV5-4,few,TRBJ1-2,TGTGCCAGCAGCTTGGCGGGTACCAGTTCTGGCTACACCTTC,CASSLAGTSSGYTF
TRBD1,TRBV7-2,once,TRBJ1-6,TGTGCCAGCAGCCCGATAGGACAGGGCCAATCACCCCTCCACTTT,CASSPIGQGQSPLHF